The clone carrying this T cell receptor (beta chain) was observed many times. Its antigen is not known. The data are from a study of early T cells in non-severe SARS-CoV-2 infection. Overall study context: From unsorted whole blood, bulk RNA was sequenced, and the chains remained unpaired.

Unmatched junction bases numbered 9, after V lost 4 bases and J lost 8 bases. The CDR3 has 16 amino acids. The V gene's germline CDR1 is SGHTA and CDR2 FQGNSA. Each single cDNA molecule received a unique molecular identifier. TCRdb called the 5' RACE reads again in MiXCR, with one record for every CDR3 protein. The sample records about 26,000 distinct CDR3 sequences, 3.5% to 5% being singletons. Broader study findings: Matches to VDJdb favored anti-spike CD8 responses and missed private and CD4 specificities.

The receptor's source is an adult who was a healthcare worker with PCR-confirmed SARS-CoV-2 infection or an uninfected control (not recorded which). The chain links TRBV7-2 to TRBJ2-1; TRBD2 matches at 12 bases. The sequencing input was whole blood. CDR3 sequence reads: CASSSKLAGGRDEQFF. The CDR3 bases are TGTGCCAGCAGCTCCAAGCTAGCGGGGGGGCGGGATGAGCAGTTCTTC.